Below are 9 T cell receptor beta chains sequenced from a single sample in a study of T cell responses to AZD1222 COVID-19 vaccine. Measured with immunoSEQ multiplex PCR; TCRdb has only the in-frame clones, and not every one. The sample consists of about 120,000 clones, about 91% of them appearing once. Sequenced material: peripheral blood, taken on day 0 of AZD1222 vaccination. Receptor source: an adult in good health.

The genes are TRBV19 and TRBJ1-2; weak D call: TRBD1 (6 bases). The CDR3 spans 13 residues. Per germline, CDR1 LNHDA and CDR2 SQIVND (reference sequence). Trimming left V 10 bases short and J 6 bases short, with 18 bases between. The CDR3: CATKDQGRDGYTF. DNA for the CDR3: TGTGCCACCAAGGACCAGGGGAGGGATGGCTACACCTTC.

This chain uses TRBV11-2 with TRBJ1-5; D gene ambiguous. Germline CDR1 and CDR2: SGHAT and FQNNGV. The CDR3 runs 13 residues. The V and J ends lost 0 bases and 5 bases respectively, with 5 bases between them. CDR3 coding DNA: TGTGCCAGCAGCTTAGATCAGTATCAGCCCCAGCATTTT. Protein product: CASSLDQYQPQHF.

The rearrangement uses TRBV7-2 and TRBJ2-7, with 10 positions matching TRBD2. The CDR3 is 15 amino acids. Germline CDR1 reads SGHTA; CDR2 reads FQGNSA. The V segment lost 6 bases and the J segment 4 bases; nucleotides outside the gene matches: 9. The CDR3, as DNA: TGTGCCAGCAGTTACGGGACTAGCGCTTCTTACGAGCAGTACTTC. Translating gives CASSYGTSASYEQYF.

This CDR3 is CASSPTGSNQPQHF. In DNA, the CDR3 is TGTGCCAGCAGCCCGACAGGCTCTAATCAGCCCCAGCATTTT. V and J are TRBV4-2 and TRBJ1-5; maybe TRBD1 (6 bases). This CDR3 comprises 14 residues. V was pared by 4 bases and J by 4 bases, with 11 bases between. CDR1 LGHNA and CDR2 YNFKEQ come from the germline V gene.

The gene calls are TRBV7-8 and TRBJ1-1; D remains ambiguous. The CDR3 contains 22 residues. V lost 6 bases, J lost 0 bases, and 35 bases lay in between. From germline, CDR1 is SGHVS and CDR2 FQNEAQ. The CDR3 region has the DNA TGTGCCAGCAGAGAAATGAAGGCTAGATTGGGGAGAACAGCCCTACTGAACACTGAAGCTTTCTTT. It encodes CASREMKARLGRTALLNTEAFF. Using reference TRBV7-8 and TRBJ1-1 for the parts outside the CDR3, the full variable domain is GAGVSQSPRYKVAKRGQDVALRCDPISGHVSLFWYQQALGQGPEFLTYFQNEAQLDKSGLPSDRFFAERPEGSVSTLKIQRTQQEDSAVYLCASREMKARLGRTALLNTEAFFGQGTRLTVV.

The chain joins TRBV10-2 to TRBJ1-4; 8 positions agree with TRBD1. Trimming removed 4 bases from V and 8 bases from J; junction bases left unmatched: 6. This CDR3 is built from 14 residues. Per the germline V gene, CDR1 is WSHSY and CDR2 is SAAADI. CDR3 in DNA: TGCGCCAGCAGTGCCACAGGGGGGAAAGAAAAACTGTTTTTT. Translated: CASSATGGKEKLFF.

This chain joins TRBV11-2 and TRBJ2-7, with TRBD2 matching over 8 bases. J gave up 2 bases and V 5 bases, and 5 bases lay outside the gene matches. CDR1 is SGHAT, CDR2 FQNNGV, per germline. The CDR3 extends over 14 amino acids. In DNA, the CDR3 is TGTGCCAGCAGCACACAGCGGGGGCCCTACGAGCAGTACTTC. Translated: CASSTQRGPYEQYF.

The V call is TRBV28, the J call TRBJ1-5, with D tentatively TRBD1 (6 bases). Germline V gene data show CDR1 as MDHEN and CDR2 as SYDVKM. Deletions cut 7 bases from V and 3 bases from J, with 13 bases between. The CDR3 runs 14 residues. The CDR3 nucleotides are TGTGCCAGCAAATTCTCAGGGGACAATCAGCCCCAGCATTTT. Translated: CASKFSGDNQPQHF.

This clone was seen only once. The V call is TRBV5-6, the J call TRBJ1-2, with D possibly TRBD1 on 5 matching bases. Looked up from germline, CDR1 is SGHDT and CDR2 is YYEEEE. Trimming took off 0 bases at V and 4 bases at J, with 10 bases between the two ends. The CDR3 contains 14 residues. CDR3 nucleotide sequence: TGTGCCAGCAGCTTGGCTCAGGGAAGCTATGGCTACACCTTC. This translates into CASSLAQGSYGYTF.